This TCR beta chain was identified in a study of cytomegalovirus exposure and HLA in healthy donors. General study findings and limits: In a later analysis, DRB1 alleles had the most associated TCRs; HLA-C alleles the fewest. The study recorded fewer than 200 TCR beta chains that were cytomegalovirus-associated.

V lost 4 bases to trimming and J lost 10 bases; unmatched junction nucleotides: 9. CDR1 SEHNR and CDR2 FQNEAQ come from the germline V gene (reference sequence). The CDR3 runs to 15 residues. The PCR contained 60 Vbeta and 13 Jbeta primers. Generated by immunoSEQ multiplex PCR, the TCRdb table keeps only in-frame clones and is missing some. The repertoire holds 77,000 or so clones, roughly 76% seen once, with approximately 7.3% in the top ten. About this clone: The target antigen is unknown.

The sample taken for sequencing was PBMCs. This clonotype originated in a woman in her thirties or forties in good health and CMV-seronegative. The rearrangement uses TRBV7-9 and TRBJ1-6; 8 positions agree with TRBD1. CDR3 residues: CASSWGTGTGSPLHF. As DNA, the CDR3 is TGTGCCAGCAGCTGGGGGACAGGAACAGGATCACCCCTCCACTTT.